This T cell receptor (beta chain) was identified during a study of blood T cell repertoires in COVID-19. The CDR3 is 15 residues long. V lost 4 bases to trimming and J lost 3 bases; unmatched junction nucleotides: 8. CDR1 and CDR2 from the germline V gene are SQVTM and ANQGSEA. Methods used by the authors: Amplification from reference gene primers served as the basis for estimated nucleated cell counts. The data were produced by immunoSEQ multiplex PCR, yet TCRdb's version contains in-frame clones alone and is incomplete. That table furnishes V, J and clone size, whereas the DNA furnished D and trimming. The table includes 310,000 or so clones, about nine tenths detected once. The table lists this clone with a count of one.

This TCR was recovered from a woman between 50 and 59 years old who had recovered from COVID-19. The sequencing input was peripheral blood. The genes are TRBV29-1 and TRBJ2-3, with TRBD2 matching over 9 bases. The CDR3 spells CSVGSLAGQTDTQYF. CDR3 nucleotide sequence: TGCAGCGTTGGATCTCTAGCGGGACAAACAGATACGCAGTATTTT.